Listed below are T cell receptor beta chains from one sample, sequenced in a study of T cell repertoires in cytomegalovirus infection. These receptors have no known antigen. Using its own MiXCR run on the reads, TCRdb lists one record per CDR3 protein. The sample shows roughly 350,000 distinct CDR3 sequences, around a third of them seen only once. The sample in question was cultured PBMCs, obtained from culture after CMV antigen stimulation. These receptors were obtained from a human donor in good health (CMV status not recorded). Some clones in this sample may be carry-over from other donors' samples. The CDR3 runs from the conserved cysteine through the conserved F or W. The D gene is left open where the match is weak. Part of the rows lack a size; the others show once, few, many or a class for expanded clones.

j_call,v_call,d_call,clone_size,cdr3_aa,cdr3_nt
TRBJ1-2,TRBV28,.,.,CASSSLPQGAYGYTF,TGTGCCAGCAGTTCCCTCCCTCAGGGCGCCTATGGCTACACCTTC
TRBJ2-1,TRBV19,TRBD2,.,CASSILHSRLAGSYNEQFF,TGTGCCAGTAGTATTCTGCATTCGAGACTAGCGGGATCCTACAATGAGCAGTTCTTC
TRBJ2-7,TRBV7-2,.,many,CASSPGGASSYEQYF,TGTGCCAGCAGCCCCGGGGGAGCTAGCTCCTACGAGCAGTACTTC
TRBJ1-6,TRBV7-9,.,few,CASSQPSDFDSPLHF,TGTGCCAGCAGCCAGCCTTCAGATTTCGATTCACCCCTCCACTTT
TRBJ1-5,TRBV6-1,.,.,CASSQLVQGRNQPQHF,TGTGCCAGCAGCCAACTGGTGCAGGGAAGGAATCAGCCCCAGCATTTT
TRBJ2-3,TRBV9,TRBD2,.,CASGAGEGDTQYF,TGTGCCAGCGGAGCGGGAGAAGGAGATACGCAGTATTTT
TRBJ2-1,TRBV7-2,TRBD2,many,CASTNWRGGGDEQFF,TGTGCCAGCACCAACTGGCGGGGGGGAGGCGATGAGCAGTTCTTC
TRBJ1-5,TRBV12-5,.,.,CASGFLGFNQPQHF,TGTGCTAGTGGTTTTCTAGGGTTCAATCAGCCCCAGCATTTT
TRBJ2-3,TRBV4-1,.,.,CASSQGRVPTDTQYF,TGCGCCAGCAGCCAAGGGCGGGTCCCCACAGATACGCAGTATTTT
TRBJ1-1,TRBV29-1,.,.,CSVGRQQNTEAFF,TGCAGCGTTGGAAGACAACAGAACACTGAAGCTTTCTTT
TRBJ2-3,TRBV29-1,TRBD1,once,CSVATQGVVDTQYF,TGCAGCGTCGCTACACAGGGGGTCGTAGATACGCAGTATTTT
TRBJ2-3,TRBV27,TRBD2,.,CASSLAGGLKDTQYF,TGTGCCAGCAGTTTAGCGGGAGGGCTTAAAGATACGCAGTATTTT
TRBJ2-7,TRBV6-1,.,.,CASSGRNTYEQYF,TGTGCCAGCAGTGGCAGGAACACCTACGAGCAGTACTTC
TRBJ2-1,TRBV11-2,.,.,CASSLNREQFF,TGTGCCAGCAGCTTAAACAGGGAGCAGTTCTTC
TRBJ2-7,TRBV28,.,.,CASSQRAEQYF,TGTGCCAGCAGCCAACGAGCCGAGCAGTACTTC
TRBJ1-6,TRBV27,TRBD1,.,CASTPGQGYSPLHF,TGTGCCAGCACCCCGGGACAGGGGTACTCACCCCTCCACTTT
TRBJ2-7,TRBV27,.,.,CASSRGMGSYEQYF,TGTGCCAGCAGTAGAGGAATGGGTTCCTACGAGCAGTACTTC
TRBJ1-1,TRBV10-3,TRBD1,few,CAISESRRGLETEAFF,TGTGCCATCAGTGAGTCTCGCAGGGGGTTGGAAACTGAAGCTTTCTTT
TRBJ1-1,TRBV7-2,.,many,CASSLYVDPRAFF,TGTGCCAGCAGCTTATATGTGGACCCTAGGGCTTTCTTT
TRBJ1-5,TRBV28,.,few,CASSFAGGGSNQPQHF,TGTGCCAGCAGTTTTGCGGGGGGCGGAAGCAATCAGCCCCAGCATTTT
TRBJ1-5,TRBV12-3/TRBV12-4,.,.,CASSFARDAQPQHF,TGTGCCAGCAGTTTCGCCAGGGACGCCCAGCCCCAGCATTTT
TRBJ2-3,TRBV5-1,.,.,CASSLGEGSTDTQYF,TGCGCCAGCAGCTTGGGAGAGGGGAGCACAGATACGCAGTATTTT
TRBJ2-1,TRBV12-3/TRBV12-4,.,.,CASSLAVEQFF,TGTGCCAGCAGTTTGGCGGTAGAGCAGTTCTTC
TRBJ1-3,TRBV12-3/TRBV12-4,TRBD1,many,CASSGTGAGNTIYF,TGTGCCAGCAGCGGGACAGGGGCTGGAAACACCATATATTTT
TRBJ2-1,TRBV28,.,.,CASSLPTPRARNEQFF,TGTGCCAGCAGTTTACCCACGCCTCGGGCGAGGAATGAGCAGTTCTTC
TRBJ2-7,TRBV28,.,.,CASSYSIQSRSYEQYF,TGTGCCAGCAGTTATTCTATACAGAGTCGCTCCTACGAGCAGTACTTC
TRBJ2-1,TRBV12-3/TRBV12-4,TRBD2,few,CASSLVELAGLHNEQFF,TGTGCCAGCAGTTTAGTAGAGCTAGCGGGCCTTCACAATGAGCAGTTCTTC